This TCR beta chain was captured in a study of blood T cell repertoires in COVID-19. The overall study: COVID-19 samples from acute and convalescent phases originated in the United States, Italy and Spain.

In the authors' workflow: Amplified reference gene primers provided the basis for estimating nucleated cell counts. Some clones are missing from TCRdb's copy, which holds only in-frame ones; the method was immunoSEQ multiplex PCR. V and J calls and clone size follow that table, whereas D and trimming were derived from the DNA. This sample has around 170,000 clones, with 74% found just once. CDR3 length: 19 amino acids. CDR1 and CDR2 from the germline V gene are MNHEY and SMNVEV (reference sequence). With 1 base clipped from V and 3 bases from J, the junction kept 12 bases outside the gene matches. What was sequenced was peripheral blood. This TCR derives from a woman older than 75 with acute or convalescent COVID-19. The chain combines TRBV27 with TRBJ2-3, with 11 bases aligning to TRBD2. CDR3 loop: CASSLFSSGLAGGTDTQYF. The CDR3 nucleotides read TGTGCCAGCAGTTTATTTTCTTCCGGGCTAGCGGGGGGAACAGATACGCAGTATTTT.